Shown below are 30 T cell receptor beta chains from a single sample sequenced in a study of cytomegalovirus exposure and HLA in healthy donors. The PCR employed 60 Vbeta primers together with 13 Jbeta primers. Libraries were prepared by immunoSEQ multiplex PCR; TCRdb keeps only in-frame clonotypes and omits some of them. The table includes 140,000 to 150,000 clones, around a tenth detected once. The source material was PBMCs. The receptor set was obtained from a male donor in good health and CMV-seronegative.

In its sample, this clone was seen a few times. DNA for the CDR3: TGTGCCAGCAGCCTTTACGGGACAGATCTCTACAATGAGCAGTTCTTC. Translation gives CASSLYGTDLYNEQFF. V usage is TRBV7-3 and J usage is TRBJ2-1, with TRBD1 matching over 7 bases. The CDR3 runs to 16 residues. V dropped 5 bases and J dropped 3; count of bases not matched to a gene: 10. The germline gives CDR1 SGHTA, CDR2 FQGTGA. The variable domain in full, completed from reference TRBV7-3 and TRBJ2-1, reads GAGVSQTPSNKVTEKGKYVELRCDPISGHTALYWYRQSLGQGPEFLIYFQGTGAADDSGLPNDRFFAVRPEGSVSTLKIQRTERGDSAVYLCASSLYGTDLYNEQFFGPGTRLTVL.

The rearrangement links TRBV4-3 to TRBJ2-7; 7 nucleotides match TRBD1. The ends lost 4 bases at V and 0 bases at J; junction bases unmatched: 12. Germline V CDR1 and CDR2: LGHNA, YSLEER. The CDR3 length is 17 residues. The CDR3 sequence: CASSPIRAGGISYEQYF. The CDR3 coding sequence is TGCGCCAGCAGCCCCATAAGAGCAGGGGGAATCTCCTACGAGCAGTACTTC.

This chain links TRBV19 with TRBJ2-7; weak D call: TRBD2 (6 bases). The CDR3 is made up of 15 amino acids. The germline V and J ends were trimmed by 6 bases and 7 bases, with 22 bases remaining between them. Per germline, CDR1 LNHDA and CDR2 SQIVND (reference sequence). The CDR3 bases are TGTGCCAGTAGCCACCCCAACGATGCCGGAGGGGAGCAGTACTTC. This translates into CASSHPNDAGGEQYF.

This clone was found a few times. The chain recombines TRBV2 with TRBJ2-3; D not certain. CDR3 size: 15 residues. Germline V gene lookup returns CDR1 SNHLY and CDR2 FYNNEI. V was cut by 4 bases and J by 0 bases, with 11 bases left in between. For the CDR3, the DNA is TGTGCCAGCAGTGCTGAGGATTCTAGCACAGATACGCAGTATTTT. Its translation is CASSAEDSSTDTQYF.

This clone was counted only a few times. The chain couples TRBV6-1 to TRBJ2-2, with D tentatively TRBD1 (5 bases). The CDR3 runs to 12 residues. Germline V gene sequence: CDR1 MNHNS, CDR2 SASEGT. Trimming cost V 7 bases and J 7 bases, with 10 bases left between them. The CDR3 DNA is TGTGCCAGCATGGGGCTGGGCGGGGAGCTGTTTTTT. As protein: CASMGLGGELFF.

The chain is built from TRBV6-1 and TRBJ1-1; no clear D gene. The ends were cut back, 4 bases at V and 7 bases at J, with 13 bases in the middle. Germline V gene data show CDR1 as MNHNS and CDR2 as SASEGT. This CDR3 spans 13 amino acids. The CDR3 protein is CASSARGNDEAFF. CDR3 nucleotide sequence: TGTGCCAGCAGTGCGCGAGGAAATGATGAAGCTTTCTTT.

The chain links TRBV29-1 to TRBJ1-2; 12 bases map to TRBD1. The ends lost 6 bases at V and 4 bases at J; junction bases unmatched: 6. From germline, CDR1 is SQVTM and CDR2 ANQGSEA. CDR3 length equals 14 residues. The CDR3 reads CSVPGTGGLYGYTF. The CDR3 DNA reads as TGCAGCGTACCGGGGACAGGGGGCCTCTATGGCTACACCTTC.

This clone was observed a few times. The chain has TRBV6-5 and TRBJ2-5; D possibly corresponds to TRBD1 (6 bases). V was pared by 5 bases and J by 7 bases, with 20 bases between. Germline V gene lookup returns CDR1 MNHEY and CDR2 SVGAGI. This CDR3 is 15 amino acids long. The CDR3 loop is CASSPRGQGSGTQYF. CDR3 nucleotides: TGTGCCAGCAGTCCCCGTGGCCAGGGGTCCGGGACCCAGTACTTC.

This clone has just a few counts. The chain combines TRBV6-5 with TRBJ2-1; TRBD2 matches 13 bases. The junction had 4 bases not matched to a gene; V was cut back by 5 bases and J by 6 bases. The CDR3 runs 15 residues. Germline V gives CDR1 MNHEY, CDR2 SVGAGI. This chain's CDR3 is CASSKLAGGPNEQFF. CDR3 in DNA: TGTGCCAGCAGTAAACTAGCGGGGGGGCCCAATGAGCAGTTCTTC.

This clone has more than one count but fewer than ten. J is TRBJ2-7 and V is TRBV7-2; TRBD2 matches at 11 bases. This CDR3 comprises 14 residues. CDR1 and CDR2 from the germline V gene are SGHTA and FQGNSA. The J segment lost 2 bases and the V segment lost 8 bases, leaving 5 bases of the junction unmatched. CDR3 sequence reads: CASRFSGGAYEQYF. CDR3 coding DNA: TGTGCCAGCCGGTTTAGCGGGGGGGCCTACGAGCAGTACTTC. The full variable domain, its missing parts supplied by reference TRBV7-2 and TRBJ2-7, is GAGVSQSPSNKVTEKGKDVELRCDPISGHTALYWYRQSLGQGLEFLIYFQGNSAPDKSGLPSDRFSAERTGGSVSTLTIQRTQQEDSAVYLCASRFSGGAYEQYFGPGTRLTVT.

The chain has TRBV15 and TRBJ2-1, with 8 bases matching TRBD1. The V gene end was trimmed by 4 bases and the J gene end by 4 bases; junction bases not matched to a gene: 6. The CDR3 is 15 residues long. CDR1 and CDR2 (germline): LNHNV, YYDKDF (reference sequence). The CDR3 DNA is TGTGCCACCAGCACGACAGGGGCCGTATACAATGAGCAGTTCTTC. It yields the protein CATSTTGAVYNEQFF.

The J gene is TRBJ2-7, the V gene TRBV7-9; TRBD2 might be the D (5 bases). The V gene's germline CDR1 is SEHNR and CDR2 FQNEAQ (reference sequence). Trimming removed 5 bases from V and 1 base from J, with 9 bases in between. This CDR3 region has 13 residues. In nucleotides, the CDR3 is TGTGCCAGCAGCGTAAGAGGGTCCTACGAGCAGTACTTC. Residues: CASSVRGSYEQYF.

The V and J genes are TRBV4-1 and TRBJ2-3, with D possibly TRBD2 on 5 matching bases. V shed 0 bases and J shed 2 bases, with 12 bases lying between them. This CDR3 has 16 residues. The germline gives CDR1 MGHRA, CDR2 YSYEKL. CDR3 nucleotide sequence: TGCGCCAGCAGCCAAGATCGGGCAGCGGACACAGATACGCAGTATTTT. Translating gives CASSQDRAADTDTQYF.

This clone was detected only a few times. The chain is built from TRBV13 and TRBJ1-3; tentatively, D is TRBD1 (6 bases). Germline V gene lookup returns CDR1 PRHDT and CDR2 FYEKMQ (reference sequence). The ends were cut back, 4 bases at V and 4 bases at J, with 20 bases in the middle. This CDR3 has 17 amino acids. CDR3 sequence: CASSSSSGVVAGNTIYF. The CDR3 coding sequence is TGTGCCAGCAGCTCCAGCTCAGGGGTAGTGGCGGGAAACACCATATATTTT.

This clone was observed a handful of times. The gene calls are TRBV6-4 and TRBJ2-1, with 7 nucleotides matching TRBD2. Germline-derived CDR1 and CDR2 are MRHNA and SNTAGT. Trimming removed 7 bases from V and 8 bases from J; junction bases left unmatched: 8. This CDR3 has 13 amino acids. In DNA, the CDR3 is TGTGCCAGCATGAGCGGGGCGGGGTATGAGCAGTTCTTC. Residues: CASMSGAGYEQFF.

The table lists this clone with a few counts. The V call is TRBV7-9, the J call TRBJ1-4, with 7 bases matching TRBD1. The CDR3 consists of 13 residues. Germline V lookup: CDR1 SEHNR, CDR2 FQNEAQ (reference sequence). The trim removed 11 bases at V and 6 bases at J, leaving 9 bases unmatched. As DNA, the CDR3 is TGTGCCTGCCATAGAGGGGGCGATGAAAAACTGTTTTTT. It encodes CACHRGGDEKLFF. The complete variable domain, with remaining parts taken from reference TRBV7-9 and TRBJ1-4, reads DTGVSQNPRHKITKRGQNVTFRCDPISEHNRLYWYRQTLGQGPEFLTYFQNEAQLEKSRLLSDRFSAERPKGSFSTLEIQRTEQGDSAMYLCACHRGGDEKLFFGSGTQLSVL.

This clone came up a few times. The CDR3 sequence is CASTQSGRGSFHQPQHF. CDR3 DNA sequence: TGTGCCAGTACCCAAAGCGGCAGGGGGTCCTTCCATCAGCCCCAGCATTTT. The V gene is TRBV19, the J gene TRBJ1-5; 7 bases align to TRBD1. The CDR3 loop spans 17 amino acids. CDR1 LNHDA and CDR2 SQIVND come from the germline V gene (reference sequence). V dropped 7 bases and J dropped 5; count of bases not matched to a gene: 17.

In this sample, this clone turned up a few times. The chain recombines TRBV7-9 with TRBJ2-7, with D maybe TRBD1 (5 bases). Germline lookup yields CDR1 SEHNR and CDR2 FQNEAQ (reference sequence). Trimming removed 6 bases at V and 5 bases at J, with 20 bases between. The CDR3 covers 15 residues. This chain's CDR3 is CASSLPAAGSHEQYF. CDR3 DNA sequence: TGTGCCAGCAGTTTGCCGGCGGCAGGGTCCCACGAGCAGTACTTC.

The V call is TRBV28, the J call TRBJ1-1, with TRBD1 as a possible D gene (5 bases). The CDR3 covers 14 residues. V was cut by 2 bases and J by 5 bases, with 12 bases left in between. The V gene's germline CDR1 is MDHEN and CDR2 SYDVKM. The CDR3: CASSLTQGKTEAFF. The CDR3 DNA reads TGTGCCAGCAGTTTAACTCAGGGAAAAACTGAAGCTTTCTTT.

The chain links TRBV28 to TRBJ2-5; 9 positions agree with TRBD1. Germline CDR1 MDHEN, CDR2 SYDVKM. This CDR3 spans 15 amino acids. V shed 5 bases, J shed 2 bases, and the junction held 6 bases outside the gene matches. The CDR3 bases are TGTGCCAGCAGTCCCGGGACAGGGCCTCAAGAGACCCAGTACTTC. It is translated as CASSPGTGPQETQYF.

The chain recombines TRBV6-1 with TRBJ2-7; 7 bases align to TRBD2. With V trimmed by 2 bases and J by 7 bases, 11 bases remained unmatched. The germline V gene encodes CDR1 MNHNS and CDR2 SASEGT. This CDR3 spans 15 amino acids. In nucleotides, the CDR3 is TGTGCCAGCAGTGAATTGGTGGCGGGTAGCGGGGAGCAGTACTTC. Translation gives CASSELVAGSGEQYF.

The rearrangement joins TRBV4-3 to TRBJ1-1; D not certain. V was shortened by 0 bases and J by 10 bases, with 15 bases between the two germline ends. CDR1 is LGHNA and CDR2 is YSLEER in the germline V gene. This CDR3 has 14 amino acids. The CDR3 here is CASSQETRAGPAFF. In DNA form, the CDR3 reads TGCGCCAGCAGCCAAGAAACGAGGGCGGGTCCAGCTTTCTTT.

This sequence joins TRBV7-3 and TRBJ2-3, with a tentative D call TRBD1 (6 bases). CDR1 and CDR2 from the germline V gene are SGHTA and FQGTGA. This CDR3 is built from 14 residues. V lost 2 bases, J lost 1 base, and 7 bases lay in between. The CDR3 sequence is CASSLWTGTDTQYF. CDR3 in DNA: TGTGCCAGCAGCTTATGGACAGGCACAGATACGCAGTATTTT.

V usage is TRBV28 and J usage is TRBJ2-5, with D perhaps matching TRBD2 (6 bases). The DNA matches TRBJ2-7 better at its end, which makes the J call doubtful. The V gene's germline CDR1 is MDHEN and CDR2 SYDVKM. The CDR3 has 14 amino acids. CDR3 bases: TGTGCCAGCAGGCGGGGTCCTAGCTCCTACGAGCAGTACTTC. It is translated as CASRRGPSSYEQYF.

The chain joins TRBV7-9 to TRBJ2-1, with D possibly being TRBD2 (5 bases). This CDR3 region has 12 residues. Per germline, CDR1 SEHNR and CDR2 FQNEAQ (reference sequence). The V gene lost 3 bases and the J gene lost 9 bases, with 9 bases spanning the gap. In DNA, the CDR3 is TGTGCCAGCAGCTTTTCCGGGGTTGAGCAGTTCTTC. Translating it yields CASSFSGVEQFF.

The table lists this clone with a few counts. This sequence joins TRBV4-2 and TRBJ2-4; TRBD1 matches 11 bases. V trimming: 0 bases; J trimming: 6 bases; junction bases outside the gene matches: 1. CDR3 length: 15 amino acids. The germline V gene has CDR1 LGHNA and CDR2 YNFKEQ. CDR3: CASSQDGQGANIQYF. The CDR3 nucleotides are TGTGCCAGCAGCCAAGACGGACAGGGGGCAAACATTCAGTACTTC.

The V gene is TRBV10-3, the J gene TRBJ1-4; tentatively, D is TRBD1 (6 bases). Germline-derived CDR1 and CDR2 are ENHRY and SYGVKD. This CDR3 comprises 13 residues. V was shortened by 4 bases and J by 8 bases, with 11 bases between the two germline ends. The CDR3 spells CAISGAGEEKLFF. The DNA for the CDR3 is TGTGCCATCAGTGGGGCAGGGGAGGAAAAACTGTTTTTT.

The rearrangement links TRBV7-9 to TRBJ2-1, with 7 bases matching TRBD2. V shed 2 bases, J shed 6 bases, and the junction held 10 bases outside the gene matches. The CDR3 is 16 amino acids. Germline values: CDR1 SEHNR, CDR2 FQNEAQ (reference sequence). The CDR3 protein is CASSLRMGREFNEQFF. The CDR3 nucleotides are TGTGCCAGCAGCTTAAGGATGGGGCGGGAGTTCAATGAGCAGTTCTTC.

The rearrangement joins TRBV5-1 to TRBJ2-7, with D possibly matching TRBD2 (5 bases). The CDR3 sequence is 15 residues long. V shed 0 bases and J shed 0 bases, with 10 bases lying between them. The germline V gene encodes CDR1 SGHRS and CDR2 YFSETQ. CDR3 nucleotides: TGCGCCAGCAGCTTGGGGCTAGCAGACTCCTACGAGCAGTACTTC. Protein sequence: CASSLGLADSYEQYF. Based on the CDR3 plus reference TRBV5-1 and TRBJ2-7, the full variable domain is KAGVTQTPRYLIKTRGQQVTLSCSPISGHRSVSWYQQTPGQGLQFLFEYFSETQRNKGNFPGRFSGRQFSNSRSEMNVSTLELGDSALYLCASSLGLADSYEQYFGPGTRLTVT.

This clone has just a few counts. The chain couples TRBV11-3 to TRBJ2-1, with 9 bases matching TRBD1. The CDR3 length is 15 residues. CDR1 SGHNT and CDR2 YENEEA come from the germline V gene. V was pared by 4 bases and J by 4 bases, with 5 bases of the junction left unmatched. This CDR3 reads CASSSRTGVYNEQFF. Here the CDR3 DNA reads TGTGCCAGCAGCTCCCGGACAGGGGTGTACAATGAGCAGTTCTTC.